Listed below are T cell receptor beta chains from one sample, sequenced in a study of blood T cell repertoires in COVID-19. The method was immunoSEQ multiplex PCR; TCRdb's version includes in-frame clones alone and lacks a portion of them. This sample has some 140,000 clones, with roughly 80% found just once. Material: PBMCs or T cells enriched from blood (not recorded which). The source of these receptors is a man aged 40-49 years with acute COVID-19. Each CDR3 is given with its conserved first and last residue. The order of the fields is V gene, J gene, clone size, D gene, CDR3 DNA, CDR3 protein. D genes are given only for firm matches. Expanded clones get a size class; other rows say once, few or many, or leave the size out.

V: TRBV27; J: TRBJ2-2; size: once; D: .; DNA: TGTGCCAGCAACCCAAGGGGCACCGGGGAGCTGTTTTTT; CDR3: CASNPRGTGELFF
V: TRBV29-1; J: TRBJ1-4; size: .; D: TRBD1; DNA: TGCAGCGCCCGGACAGGTACTAATGAAAAACTGTTTTTT; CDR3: CSARTGTNEKLFF
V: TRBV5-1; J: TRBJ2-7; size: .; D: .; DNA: TGCGCCAGCAGCCCCGCTGCCAGGGGAACGGCCTCGGGGGAGCAGTACTTC; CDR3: CASSPAARGTASGEQYF
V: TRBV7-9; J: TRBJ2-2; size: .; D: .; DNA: TGTGCCAGCAGCTTAACTGCGGAGGAGCTGTTTTTT; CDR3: CASSLTAEELFF
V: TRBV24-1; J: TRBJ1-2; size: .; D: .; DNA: TGTGCCACCAGTGATCCCGACAGAGGTGGCTACACCTTC; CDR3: CATSDPDRGGYTF
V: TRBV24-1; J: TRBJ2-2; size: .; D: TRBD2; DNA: TGTGCCACCTCCACTAGCGGGAGGGCCGGGGAGCTGTTTTTT; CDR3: CATSTSGRAGELFF
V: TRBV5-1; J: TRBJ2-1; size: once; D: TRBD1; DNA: TGCGCCAGCAGCTCCGCCGGACAGGGGACCAATGAGCAGTTCTTC; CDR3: CASSSAGQGTNEQFF
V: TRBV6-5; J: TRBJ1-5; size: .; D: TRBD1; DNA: TGTGCCAGCAGTTACTCTTCAGGGGGCCATCAGCCCCAGCATTTT; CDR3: CASSYSSGGHQPQHF
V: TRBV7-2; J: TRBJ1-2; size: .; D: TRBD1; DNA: TGTGCCAGCAGCCAAGGGACAGGCCAAGACTATGGCTACACCTTC; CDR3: CASSQGTGQDYGYTF
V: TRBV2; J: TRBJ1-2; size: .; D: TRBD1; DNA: TGTGCCAGCAGTTCTTCCTCAGGGGGCTATGGCTACACCTTC; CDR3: CASSSSSGGYGYTF
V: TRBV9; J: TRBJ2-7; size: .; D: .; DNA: TGTGCCAGCAGCAAGGGGGTCGCCGCGGACTACGAGCAGTACTTC; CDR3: CASSKGVAADYEQYF
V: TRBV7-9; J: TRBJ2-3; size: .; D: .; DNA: TGTGCCAGCAGCTTAGTGGAAGGGGCAGATACGCAGTATTTT; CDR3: CASSLVEGADTQYF
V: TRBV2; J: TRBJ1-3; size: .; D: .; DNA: TGTGCCAGCAGTGCTACAGACTCTGGAAACACCATATATTTT; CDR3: CASSATDSGNTIYF
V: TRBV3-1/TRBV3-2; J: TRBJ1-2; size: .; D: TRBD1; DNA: TGTGCCAGCAGCCAAGGAGTCAGGACAGGTGTCGGCTACACCTTC; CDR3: CASSQGVRTGVGYTF
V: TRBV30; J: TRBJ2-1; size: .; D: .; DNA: TGTGCCTGGAGTAGGGGAGGCAATGAGCAGTTCTTC; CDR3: CAWSRGGNEQFF
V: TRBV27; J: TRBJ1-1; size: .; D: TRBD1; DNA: TGTGCCAGCAGTCCCACAGGGGGCGCCAACACTGAAGCTTTCTTT; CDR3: CASSPTGGANTEAFF
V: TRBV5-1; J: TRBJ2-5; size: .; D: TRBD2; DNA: TGCGCCAGCAGTCCCGGACTAGCGGGAGGGCGAGAGACCCAGTACTTC; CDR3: CASSPGLAGGRETQYF
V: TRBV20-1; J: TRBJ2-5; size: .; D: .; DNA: TGCAGTGCTAGTCAATGGCGGGGTGATCAAGAGACCCAGTACTTC; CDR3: CSASQWRGDQETQYF
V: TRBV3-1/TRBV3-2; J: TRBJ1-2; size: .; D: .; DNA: TGTGCCAGCAGCCGCAGGGACTATGGCTACACCTTC; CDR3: CASSRRDYGYTF
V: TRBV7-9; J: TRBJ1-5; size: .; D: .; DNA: TGTGCCAGCAGCTTAGGGGGGGTCGCTCAGCCCCAGCATTTT; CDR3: CASSLGGVAQPQHF
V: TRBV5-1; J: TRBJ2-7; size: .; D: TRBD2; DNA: TGCGCCAGCAGCTTGGGGGACTCAGCGGGAGGTAGGGAGCAGTACTTC; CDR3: CASSLGDSAGGREQYF
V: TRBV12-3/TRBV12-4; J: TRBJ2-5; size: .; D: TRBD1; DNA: TGTGCCAGCAAGGGGGCCACAGAGACCCAGTACTTC; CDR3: CASKGATETQYF
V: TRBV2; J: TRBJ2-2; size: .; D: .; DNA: TGTGCCAGCAGTCCCCAGGGAACCGGGGAGCTGTTTTTT; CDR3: CASSPQGTGELFF
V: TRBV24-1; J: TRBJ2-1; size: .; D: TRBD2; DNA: TGTGCCACCAGTGATCCTCCCGGGGGGGGGCAGTTCTTC; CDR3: CATSDPPGGGQFF
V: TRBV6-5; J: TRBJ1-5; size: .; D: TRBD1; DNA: TGTGCCAGCGAGACAGGGACGAGTCAGCCCCAGCATTTT; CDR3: CASETGTSQPQHF
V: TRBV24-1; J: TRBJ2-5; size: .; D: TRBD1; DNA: TGTGCCACCAGTGATTCCCCAGGGGGAGAGACCCAGTACTTC; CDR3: CATSDSPGGETQYF